The 9 T cell receptor beta chains below all came from one sample that was sequenced in a study of shared clonotypes between healthy human individuals. The naive CD8 subset, CD45RO-negative cells positively selected for CCR7, excluded terminally differentiated effector memory CD45RA+ cells. Produced via immunoSEQ multiplex PCR; TCRdb's table is partial and in-frame only. The sample holds some 800,000 clones, about 91% seen once. Sample: naive CD8+ T cells sorted from blood. Source of these receptors: a man aged 25 to 40 in good health.

A note on this clone: The same CDR3 can be traced to other DNA sequences in this sample. The chain is built from TRBV27 and TRBJ1-2; the D is unclear. The CDR3 is made up of 13 amino acids. The V gene's germline CDR1 is MNHEY and CDR2 SMNVEV (reference sequence). The V end was cut by 3 bases, the J end by 2 bases, with 7 bases between. CDR3 protein: CASSFGANYGYTF. The CDR3 DNA sequence: TGTGCCAGCAGTTTCGGAGCGAACTATGGCTACACCTTC.

The CDR3 DNA reads as TGTGCCAGCAGCCCAACTTTTGGGTCTAACGGCTATGGCTACACCTTC. It codes for CASSPTFGSNGYGYTF. This sequence joins TRBV7-6 and TRBJ1-2; no firm D call. Germline CDR1 and CDR2: SGHVS and FNYEAQ. The length of the CDR3 is 16 residues. V shed 5 bases and J shed 4 bases, with 20 bases lying between them.

This chain uses TRBV11-2 with TRBJ2-3; unclear D gene. The CDR3 runs to 12 residues. CDR1 SGHAT and CDR2 FQNNGV come from the germline V gene. V was clipped by 6 bases and J by 6 bases, with 10 bases between them. As DNA, the CDR3 is TGTGCCAGCAGGTCAAGAGGTGATACGCAGTATTTT. It specifies CASRSRGDTQYF.

To note about this clone: Other DNA sequences in the sample encode the same CDR3. This rearrangement joins TRBV5-1 to TRBJ1-2; no clear D gene. CDR3 length: 11 residues. Germline CDR1 reads SGHRS; CDR2 reads YFSETQ. With 3 bases removed from V and 3 bases from J, the gap between germline ends came to 3 bases. This CDR3 is CASSSDYGYTF. DNA for the CDR3: TGCGCCAGCAGCTCGGACTATGGCTACACCTTC.

The chain carries TRBV4-1 and TRBJ1-1; weak D call: TRBD1 (5 bases). Trimming cost V 6 bases and J 5 bases, with 19 bases left between them. The CDR3 has 15 residues. Germline V CDR1 and CDR2: MGHRA, YSYEKL. The CDR3 DNA reads as TGCGCCAGCAGAACCCGGGACCCCCTCCATACTGAAGCTTTCTTT. This sequence encodes CASRTRDPLHTEAFF.

This clone came up a few times. This chain joins TRBV7-9 and TRBJ1-2, with D maybe TRBD1 (5 bases). Trimming cost V 11 bases and J 9 bases, with 16 bases left between them. This CDR3 contains 11 residues. The V gene's germline CDR1 is SEHNR and CDR2 FQNEAQ (reference sequence). The CDR3 DNA follows: TGTGCCTCAGCCACCGAGGGGAGCTACACCTTC. This gives the protein CASATEGSYTF.

The rearrangement links TRBV6-1 to TRBJ2-7; 16 bases agree with TRBD2. The V gene's germline CDR1 is MNHNS and CDR2 SASEGT. This CDR3 has 15 amino acids. The trim removed 2 bases at V and 12 bases at J, leaving 7 bases unmatched. CDR3 nucleotides: TGTGCCAGCAGTGAAACAGGGACTAGCGGGAGGGGCCTGTACTTC. Amino acids: CASSETGTSGRGLYF.

In nucleotides, the CDR3 is TGTGCCAGCAGCTTAGAGACTAGCGTCTACAATGAGCAGTTCTTC. Amino acid sequence: CASSLETSVYNEQFF. The V call is TRBV11-2, the J call TRBJ2-1; 8 positions agree with TRBD2. The CDR3 length is 15 residues. Losses at the gene ends were 0 bases for V and 3 bases for J; bases not matched to a gene: 1. Germline-derived CDR1 and CDR2 are SGHAT and FQNNGV.

The V and J genes are TRBV6-1 and TRBJ1-2; 9 bases match TRBD1. Trimming removed 5 bases from V and 2 bases from J; junction bases left unmatched: 3. The germline gives CDR1 MNHNS, CDR2 SASEGT. The CDR3 contains 14 residues. CDR3 residues: CASSMDRGNYGYTF. The CDR3 DNA reads TGTGCCAGCAGTATGGACAGGGGCAACTATGGCTACACCTTC.